Listed here are 4 T cell receptor beta chains from one sample, sequenced in a study of blood T cell repertoires in COVID-19. Profiled with immunoSEQ multiplex PCR; TCRdb holds only in-frame clones, not every one. The sample has hundreds of thousands of clones, roughly 85% seen once. The source material was PBMCs or T cells enriched from blood (not recorded which). The receptors here all came from a man aged 25-40 years who had recovered from COVID-19.

This chain uses TRBV10-3 with TRBJ2-7; 9 positions match TRBD1. CDR1 ENHRY and CDR2 SYGVKD come from the germline V gene. V lost 2 bases to trimming and J lost 0 bases; unmatched junction nucleotides: 2. The CDR3 is 15 residues long. Here the CDR3 reads CAISEGQGPSYEQYF. CDR3 coding DNA: TGTGCCATCAGTGAGGGACAGGGGCCCTCCTACGAGCAGTACTTC.

This chain joins TRBV5-4 and TRBJ2-1, with 9 bases identical to TRBD2. V shed 0 bases, J shed 11 bases, and the junction held 6 bases outside the gene matches. The CDR3 contains 14 residues. CDR1 is SGHNT, CDR2 YYREEE, per germline (reference sequence). CDR3 sequence: CASSLGLAAAKQFF. The CDR3 region has the DNA TGTGCCAGCAGCTTGGGACTAGCGGCCGCAAAGCAGTTCTTC.

A note on this clone: The same CDR3 can be traced to other DNA sequences in this sample. V usage is TRBV5-1 and J usage is TRBJ2-1, with 7 bases lining up with TRBD1. From germline, CDR1 is SGHRS and CDR2 YFSETQ. This CDR3 contains 14 residues. The V and J ends lost 0 bases and 7 bases, in that order; junction bases with no gene match: 4. CDR3 DNA sequence: TGCGCCAGCAGCTTGGGATCAGGGGGAAATGAGCAGTTCTTC. It specifies CASSLGSGGNEQFF.

The chain couples TRBV25-1 to TRBJ2-4, with 9 positions matching TRBD1. This CDR3 is 14 amino acids long. V lost 7 bases and J lost 7; bases outside the gene matches: 8. Germline loops: CDR1 MGHDK, CDR2 SYGVNS. In DNA, the CDR3 is TGTGCCAGCACCAGATCCGGGACAGGGAACATTCAGTACTTC. Residues: CASTRSGTGNIQYF.